This is a list of T cell receptor beta chains from one sample in a study of blood T cell repertoires in COVID-19. Repertoires were generated with immunoSEQ multiplex PCR, while TCRdb's copy carries only in-frame clones and drops some. Of 110,000 or so clones listed, more than 80% are singletons. The sequenced sample consisted of peripheral blood. These receptors all come from a woman between 55 and 75 years old with COVID-19, enrolled during active disease. Both conserved end residues are part of each CDR3. Each record gives: clone size, CDR3 length, V gene, D gene, J gene, CDR3 DNA, CDR3 protein. The D gene is left open where the match is weak. Size is stated for part of the rows, as once, few or many counts, or as a class when the clone is expanded.

NA	15	TRBV19	NA	TRBJ2-2	TGTGCCAGTAGCTCCATGGGCATCCAGGGCGGGGAGCTGTTTTTT	CASSSMGIQGGELFF
NA	15	TRBV6-2/TRBV6-3	TRBD1	TRBJ1-5	TGTGCCAGCAGTGATGCGGGACAGCCCAATCAGCCCCAGCATTTT	CASSDAGQPNQPQHF
NA	14	TRBV3-1/TRBV3-2	TRBD1	TRBJ1-2	TGTGCCAGCAGCCCGCGGGGACAGGGTTCTGGCTACACCTTC	CASSPRGQGSGYTF
few	15	TRBV7-3	TRBD1	TRBJ1-2	TGTGCCAGCAGCCCACCTACCAGGGGGCTACGGGGCTACACCTTC	CASSPPTRGLRGYTF
NA	20	TRBV4-1	NA	TRBJ1-2	TGCGCCAGCAGCCAAGAGAGCGCTCGAACAGGAGCATGGTTTAACTATGGCTACACCTTC	CASSQESARTGAWFNYGYTF
NA	16	TRBV5-4	NA	TRBJ1-6	TGTGCCAGCAGCCCCCGAGGTGGGTTTGGAAATTCACCCCTCCACTTT	CASSPRGGFGNSPLHF
NA	18	TRBV12-5	NA	TRBJ1-5	TGTGCTAGTGGTTTGAATCTCGCCCCCGCAGGCCTCAATCAGCCCCAGCATTTT	CASGLNLAPAGLNQPQHF
few	13	TRBV9	NA	TRBJ2-5	TGTGCCAGCAGCGTAGGACTAACGGAGACCCAGTACTTC	CASSVGLTETQYF
NA	18	TRBV3-1/TRBV3-2	TRBD1	TRBJ1-3	TGTGCCAGCAGCCATCCGGGACAGGTCGATATCTCTGGAAACACCATATATTTT	CASSHPGQVDISGNTIYF
NA	15	TRBV18	NA	TRBJ1-4	TGTGCCAGCTCCCCGACGGGGGTGGTTAATGAAAAACTGTTTTTT	CASSPTGVVNEKLFF
NA	14	TRBV2	TRBD1	TRBJ1-6	TGTGCCAGCAGTAGGGACAGTTATAATTCACCCCTCCACTTT	CASSRDSYNSPLHF
NA	15	TRBV6-6	TRBD1	TRBJ1-1	TGTGCCAGCAGTTACTCCGACAGGGCGAACACTGAAGCTTTCTTT	CASSYSDRANTEAFF
NA	13	TRBV5-4	NA	TRBJ2-7	TGTGCCAGCAGCTTGGTCGGGGTCCACGAGCAGTACTTC	CASSLVGVHEQYF
NA	14	TRBV4-1	NA	TRBJ2-5	TGCGCCAGCAGCCAAGTCGGGAGTCAAGAGACCCAGTACTTC	CASSQVGSQETQYF
NA	17	TRBV6-2/TRBV6-3	TRBD2	TRBJ2-5	TGTGCCAGCAGTTACTCTTCGGGTAGCGGGGGTTGGGAGACCCAGTACTTC	CASSYSSGSGGWETQYF
NA	17	TRBV3-1/TRBV3-2	TRBD1	TRBJ1-3	TGTGCCAGCAGCCAATCTTACGGACAGGGGTTTAGGAACACCATATATTTT	CASSQSYGQGFRNTIYF
NA	16	TRBV19	TRBD1	TRBJ1-2	TGTGCCAGTAGTATCGATGGACAGGGGCCCTACTATGGCTACACCTTC	CASSIDGQGPYYGYTF
NA	16	TRBV6-6	TRBD1	TRBJ1-5	TGTGCCAGCAGCGTCCGCGGACAGGGTAGCAATCAGCCCCAGCATTTT	CASSVRGQGSNQPQHF
NA	12	TRBV19	NA	TRBJ2-7	TGTGCCAGTAGTATTCGGGGTAGCGAGCAGTACTTC	CASSIRGSEQYF
NA	12	TRBV6-2/TRBV6-3	NA	TRBJ1-1	TGTGCCAGCAGTTACCTGTCCACTGAAGCTTTCTTT	CASSYLSTEAFF
NA	15	TRBV7-9	NA	TRBJ1-1	TGTGCCAGCAGCTTAGGTGGGACAAGTAACACTGAAGCTTTCTTT	CASSLGGTSNTEAFF
NA	14	TRBV16	NA	TRBJ1-1	TGTGCCAGCAGCCATGAGACAGGGAACACTGAAGCTTTCTTT	CASSHETGNTEAFF
NA	13	TRBV7-9	TRBD1	TRBJ1-2	TGTGCCAGCAGCCCGGACAGGACCCCCCTCGGGACCTTC	CASSPDRTPLGTF
NA	14	TRBV18	TRBD1	TRBJ1-3	TGTGCCAGCTCGGACAGGGGGTATGGAAACACCATATATTTT	CASSDRGYGNTIYF
NA	17	TRBV5-1	TRBD2	TRBJ2-3	TGCGCCAGCAGCTTGGTATCTAGCGGGGGGGCCACAGATACGCAGTATTTT	CASSLVSSGGATDTQYF
once	13	TRBV6-5	NA	TRBJ1-5	TGTGCCAGCAGCCACCGACAGTTTCAGCCCCAGCATTTT	CASSHRQFQPQHF
NA	11	TRBV12-3/TRBV12-4	NA	TRBJ2-3	TGTGCCAGCAGACATGATAATACGCAGTATTTT	CASRHDNTQYF
NA	14	TRBV6-2/TRBV6-3	TRBD1	TRBJ1-1	TGTGCCAGCAGTTCACAGGGGGCTTGGGGTGAAGCTTTCTTT	CASSSQGAWGEAFF
NA	17	TRBV15	TRBD2	TRBJ2-1	TGTGCCACCAGCAGAGATCGGGGACTAGCGGTAAACAATGAGCAGTTCTTC	CATSRDRGLAVNNEQFF
once	14	TRBV7-8	NA	TRBJ1-1	TGTGCCAGCAGCTTGTCCGGACAGAACACTGAAGCTTTCTTT	CASSLSGQNTEAFF
NA	15	TRBV3-1/TRBV3-2	TRBD1	TRBJ2-7	TGTGCCAGCAGCCTAGAGGGGACAGGGGCATACGAGCAGTACTTC	CASSLEGTGAYEQYF
once	15	TRBV6-2/TRBV6-3	NA	TRBJ2-3	TGTGCCAGCAGTTACTCCGGGACTGGCACAGATACGCAGTATTTT	CASSYSGTGTDTQYF
NA	15	TRBV11-2	TRBD1	TRBJ2-7	TGTGCCAGCAGCTTAGATCAGACAGGGGCCTACGAGCAGTACTTC	CASSLDQTGAYEQYF
NA	13	TRBV24-1	TRBD1	TRBJ2-1	TGTGCCACCGGCCAGGGGGCCAGAAATGAGCAGTTCTTC	CATGQGARNEQFF
NA	17	TRBV5-1	TRBD2	TRBJ2-5	TGCGCCAGCAGCGTAGACTCTAGCGGGGGGGCTCAAGGGACCCAGTACTTC	CASSVDSSGGAQGTQYF
NA	16	TRBV5-1	TRBD2	TRBJ2-5	TGCGCCAGCAGCGCCACCTTTGGGGGGGTCCAAGAGACCCAGTACTTC	CASSATFGGVQETQYF